This T cell receptor (beta chain) was recorded in a study of blood T cells in healthy people across ages. A word on this clonotype: Its specificity is not known.

Overall study findings and caveats: In older individuals, TCR beta diversity per million T cells was lower, falling roughly linearly with age. The study found TCR beta diversity correlated strongly with naive T cell percentage. There were more naive CD4+ cells and higher diversity in long-lived donors than in aged donors.

Trimming removed 6 bases from V and 2 bases from J, with 10 bases in between. The CDR3 consists of 13 residues. It was with a sample-barcoded 5' primer and a J-beta primer mix that a second PCR of roughly 6 to 11 cycles was run. One entry per CDR3 protein results from TCRdb running MiXCR on the 5' RACE reads. The data show approximately 1,700,000 distinct CDR3 sequences, roughly two fifths seen once. Donor samples were obtained from healthy Caucasian individuals from Russia, aged roughly 6 to 95. The V gene is TRBV12-3 or TRBV12-4, the J gene TRBJ2-5; the D gene could be TRBD1 or TRBD2 (5 bases each). Sequencing was carried out using blood. The TCR sequence derives from a human donor in good health. CDR3 loop: CASRPEGQETQYF. CDR3 bases: TGTGCCAGCAGACCAGAGGGGCAAGAGACCCAGTACTTC.